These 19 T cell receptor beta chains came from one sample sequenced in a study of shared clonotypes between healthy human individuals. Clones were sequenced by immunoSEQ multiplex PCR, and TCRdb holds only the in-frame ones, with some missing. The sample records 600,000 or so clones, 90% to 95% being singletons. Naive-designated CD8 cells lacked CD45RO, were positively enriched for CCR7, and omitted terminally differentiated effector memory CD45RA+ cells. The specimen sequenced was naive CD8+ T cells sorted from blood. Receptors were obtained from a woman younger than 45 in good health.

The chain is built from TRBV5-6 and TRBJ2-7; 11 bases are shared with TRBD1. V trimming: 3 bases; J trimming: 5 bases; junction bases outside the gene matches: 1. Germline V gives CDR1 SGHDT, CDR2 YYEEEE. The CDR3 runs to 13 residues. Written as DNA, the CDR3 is TGTGCCAGCAGCTGGACAGGGGGCGACGAGCAGTACTTC. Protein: CASSWTGGDEQYF.

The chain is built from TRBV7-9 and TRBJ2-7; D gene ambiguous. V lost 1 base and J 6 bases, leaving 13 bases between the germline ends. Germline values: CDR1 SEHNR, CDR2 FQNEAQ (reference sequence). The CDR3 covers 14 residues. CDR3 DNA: TGTGCCAGCAGCTTAGGCAGGACCCCTCGCGAGCAGTACTTC. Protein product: CASSLGRTPREQYF.

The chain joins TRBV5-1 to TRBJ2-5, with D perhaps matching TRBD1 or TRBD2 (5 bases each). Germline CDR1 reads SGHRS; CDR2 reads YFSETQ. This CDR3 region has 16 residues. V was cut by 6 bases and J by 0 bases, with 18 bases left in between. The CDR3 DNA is TGCGCCAGCATGCCCTCCGGGACCCAGTACCAAGAGACCCAGTACTTC. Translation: CASMPSGTQYQETQYF.

CDR3 residues: CASSFNGNQPQHF. The CDR3 nucleotides are TGTGCCAGCAGTTTTAACGGCAATCAGCCCCAGCATTTT. The J gene is TRBJ1-5, the V gene TRBV27; no clear D gene. Deletions cut 3 bases from V and 2 bases from J, with 5 bases between. The CDR3 has 13 residues. The germline gives CDR1 MNHEY, CDR2 SMNVEV (reference sequence).

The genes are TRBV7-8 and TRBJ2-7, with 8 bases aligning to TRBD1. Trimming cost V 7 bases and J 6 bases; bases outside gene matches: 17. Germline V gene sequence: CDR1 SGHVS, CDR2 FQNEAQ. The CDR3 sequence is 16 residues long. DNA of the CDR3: TGTGCCAGCACCCCGTCCAGGGCAGGGGGCTTAATCGAGCAGTACTTC. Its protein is CASTPSRAGGLIEQYF. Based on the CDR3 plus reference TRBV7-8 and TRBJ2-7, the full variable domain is GAGVSQSPRYKVAKRGQDVALRCDPISGHVSLFWYQQALGQGPEFLTYFQNEAQLDKSGLPSDRFFAERPEGSVSTLKIQRTQQEDSAVYLCASTPSRAGGLIEQYFGPGTRLTVT.

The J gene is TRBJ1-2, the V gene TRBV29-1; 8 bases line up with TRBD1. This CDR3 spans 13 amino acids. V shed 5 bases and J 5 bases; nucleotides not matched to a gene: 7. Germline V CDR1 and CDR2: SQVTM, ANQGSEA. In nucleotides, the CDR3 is TGCAGCGTTCGGACAGGGTTCGGGTATGGCTACACCTTC. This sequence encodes CSVRTGFGYGYTF.

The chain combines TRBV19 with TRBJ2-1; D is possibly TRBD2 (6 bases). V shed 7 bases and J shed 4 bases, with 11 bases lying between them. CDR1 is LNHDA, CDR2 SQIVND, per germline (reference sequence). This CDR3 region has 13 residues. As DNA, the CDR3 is TGTGCCAGTACCCGGGACTTATACAATGAGCAGTTCTTC. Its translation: CASTRDLYNEQFF.

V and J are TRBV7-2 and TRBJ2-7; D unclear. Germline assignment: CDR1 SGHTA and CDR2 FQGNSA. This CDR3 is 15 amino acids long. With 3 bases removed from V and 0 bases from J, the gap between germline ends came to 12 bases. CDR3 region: CASSLWLTSSYEQYF. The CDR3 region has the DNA TGTGCCAGCAGCTTGTGGCTGACCAGCTCCTACGAGCAGTACTTC.

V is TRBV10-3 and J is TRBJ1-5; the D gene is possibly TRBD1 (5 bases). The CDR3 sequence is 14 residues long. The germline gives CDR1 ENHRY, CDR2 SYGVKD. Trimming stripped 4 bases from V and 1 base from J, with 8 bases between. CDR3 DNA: TGTGCCATCAGTGCTGGGGGGAGCAATCAGCCCCAGCATTTT. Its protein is CAISAGGSNQPQHF.

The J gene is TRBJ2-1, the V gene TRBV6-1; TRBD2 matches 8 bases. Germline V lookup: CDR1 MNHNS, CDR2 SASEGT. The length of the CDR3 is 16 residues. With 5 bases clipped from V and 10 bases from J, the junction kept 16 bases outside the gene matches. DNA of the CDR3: TGTGCCAGCAGTAAAGTTACCGGGACTAGTGGCGTAGAGCAGTTCTTC. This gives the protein CASSKVTGTSGVEQFF.

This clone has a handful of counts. The CDR3 sequence: CASRQGNQPQHF. CDR3 nucleotides: TGTGCCAGTCGACAGGGAAATCAGCCCCAGCATTTT. The chain is built from TRBV19 and TRBJ1-5, with 7 bases that match TRBD1. Germline values: CDR1 LNHDA, CDR2 SQIVND (reference sequence). With V trimmed by 8 bases and J by 4 bases, 2 bases remained unmatched. The CDR3 loop spans 12 amino acids.

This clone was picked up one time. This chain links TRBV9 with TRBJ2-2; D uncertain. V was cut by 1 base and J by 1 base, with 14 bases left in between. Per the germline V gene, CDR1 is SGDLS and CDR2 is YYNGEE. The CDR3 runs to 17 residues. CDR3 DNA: TGTGCCAGCAGCGTAAAAACTTCAATTCTGAACACCGGGGAGCTGTTTTTT. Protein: CASSVKTSILNTGELFF. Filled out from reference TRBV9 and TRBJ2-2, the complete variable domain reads DSGVTQTPKHLITATGQRVTLRCSPRSGDLSVYWYQQSLDQGLQFLIQYYNGEERAKGNILERFSAQQFPDLHSELNLSSLELGDSALYFCASSVKTSILNTGELFFGEGSRLTVL.

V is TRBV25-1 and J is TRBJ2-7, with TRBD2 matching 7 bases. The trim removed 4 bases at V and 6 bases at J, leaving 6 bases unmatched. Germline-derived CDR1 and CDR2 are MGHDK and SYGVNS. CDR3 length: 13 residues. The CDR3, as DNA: TGTGCCAGCAGTGGGGGACTATCCAGCGAGCAGTACTTC. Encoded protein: CASSGGLSSEQYF.

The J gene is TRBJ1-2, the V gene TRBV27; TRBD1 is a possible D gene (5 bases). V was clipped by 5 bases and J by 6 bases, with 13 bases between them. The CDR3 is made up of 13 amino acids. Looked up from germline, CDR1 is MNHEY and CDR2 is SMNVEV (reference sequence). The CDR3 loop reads CASSVTGSHGYTF. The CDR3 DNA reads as TGTGCCAGCAGTGTAACAGGATCCCATGGCTACACCTTC.

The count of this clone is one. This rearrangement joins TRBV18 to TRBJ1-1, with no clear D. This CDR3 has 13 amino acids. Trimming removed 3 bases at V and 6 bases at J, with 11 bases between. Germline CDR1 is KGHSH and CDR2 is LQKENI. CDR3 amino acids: CASSPGGRPEAFF. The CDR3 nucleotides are TGTGCCAGCTCACCGGGAGGACGTCCTGAAGCTTTCTTT.

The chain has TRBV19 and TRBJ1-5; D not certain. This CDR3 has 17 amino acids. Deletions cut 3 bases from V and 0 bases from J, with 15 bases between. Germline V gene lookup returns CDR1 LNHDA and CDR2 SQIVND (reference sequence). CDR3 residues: CASSIASREHSNQPQHF. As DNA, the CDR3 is TGTGCCAGTAGTATCGCAAGTAGGGAACATAGCAATCAGCCCCAGCATTTT.

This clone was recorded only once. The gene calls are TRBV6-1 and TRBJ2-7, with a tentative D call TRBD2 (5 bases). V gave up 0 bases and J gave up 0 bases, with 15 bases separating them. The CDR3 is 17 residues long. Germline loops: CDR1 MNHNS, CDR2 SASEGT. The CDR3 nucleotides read TGTGCCAGCAGTGAAGCTAGGCGACCGACTATCTCCTACGAGCAGTACTTC. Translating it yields CASSEARRPTISYEQYF.

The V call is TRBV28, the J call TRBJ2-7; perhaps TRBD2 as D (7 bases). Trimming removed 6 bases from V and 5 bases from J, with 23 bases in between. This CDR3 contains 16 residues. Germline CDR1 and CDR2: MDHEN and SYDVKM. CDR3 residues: CASRVGEGEEEDEQYF. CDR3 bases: TGTGCCAGCAGAGTCGGGGAGGGGGAAGAGGAGGACGAGCAGTACTTC.

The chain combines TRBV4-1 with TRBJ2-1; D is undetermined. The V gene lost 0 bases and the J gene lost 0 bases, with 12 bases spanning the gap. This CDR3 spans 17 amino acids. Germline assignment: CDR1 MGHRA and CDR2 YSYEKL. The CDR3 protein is CASSQDPPWTSYNEQFF. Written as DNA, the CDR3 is TGCGCCAGCAGCCAAGATCCCCCTTGGACCTCCTACAATGAGCAGTTCTTC.